This note documents a single T cell receptor beta chain sequence. Its antigen remains unknown. The CDR3 contains 12 residues. The data were obtained in a study of cytomegalovirus exposure and HLA in healthy donors. Healthy people donating bone marrow made up the donors. Study-wide findings and caveats: There were reportedly fewer N-insertions in an Asian-associated ancestry cluster than the roughly 610-donor mean, in a later analysis.

The PCR was carried out with 60 Vbeta primers and 13 Jbeta primers. The data were produced by immunoSEQ multiplex PCR, yet TCRdb's version contains in-frame clones alone and is incomplete. The profile shows around 210,000 clones, about three quarters of them singletons. The sample taken for sequencing was PBMCs. The clonotype comes from a boy younger than 18 in good health and CMV-seronegative. The V gene is TRBV21-1, the J gene TRBJ2-7; the tabulated D call, TRBD1, remains unverified against the DNA. TRBV21-1 is a recognized pseudogene. CDR3 in DNA: TGTGCCATCCAGACAGTTACCTACGAGCAGTACTTC. Amino acids: CAIQTVTYEQYF.